This T cell receptor (beta chain) was profiled in a study of blood T cell repertoires in COVID-19. The authors' processing: The authors estimated nucleated cell counts from reference gene primer amplification. Measured with immunoSEQ multiplex PCR; TCRdb has only the in-frame clones, and not every one. V, J and clone size were drawn from that table, and D and trimming were deduced from the DNA. Of more than 100,000 clones listed, approximately 84% are singletons. This clone appeared once. This CDR3 has 13 amino acids. CDR1 and CDR2 from the germline V gene are SEHNR and FQNEAQ (reference sequence). V lost 4 bases and J lost 0, with 6 bases in between.

The sequencing input was peripheral blood. The receptor's source is a woman aged 80 or over with acute or convalescent COVID-19. The rearrangement uses TRBV7-9 and TRBJ1-1; maybe TRBD1 (6 bases). Here the CDR3 DNA reads TGTGCCAGCAGCTGGACAGTGAACACTGAAGCTTTCTTT. Protein: CASSWTVNTEAFF. The full variable domain, in which reference TRBV7-9 and TRBJ1-1 provide the parts outside the CDR3, is DTGVSQNPRHKITKRGQNVTFRCDPISEHNRLYWYRQTLGQGPEFLTYFQNEAQLEKSRLLSDRFSAERPKGSFSTLEIQRTEQGDSAMYLCASSWTVNTEAFFGQGTRLTVV.